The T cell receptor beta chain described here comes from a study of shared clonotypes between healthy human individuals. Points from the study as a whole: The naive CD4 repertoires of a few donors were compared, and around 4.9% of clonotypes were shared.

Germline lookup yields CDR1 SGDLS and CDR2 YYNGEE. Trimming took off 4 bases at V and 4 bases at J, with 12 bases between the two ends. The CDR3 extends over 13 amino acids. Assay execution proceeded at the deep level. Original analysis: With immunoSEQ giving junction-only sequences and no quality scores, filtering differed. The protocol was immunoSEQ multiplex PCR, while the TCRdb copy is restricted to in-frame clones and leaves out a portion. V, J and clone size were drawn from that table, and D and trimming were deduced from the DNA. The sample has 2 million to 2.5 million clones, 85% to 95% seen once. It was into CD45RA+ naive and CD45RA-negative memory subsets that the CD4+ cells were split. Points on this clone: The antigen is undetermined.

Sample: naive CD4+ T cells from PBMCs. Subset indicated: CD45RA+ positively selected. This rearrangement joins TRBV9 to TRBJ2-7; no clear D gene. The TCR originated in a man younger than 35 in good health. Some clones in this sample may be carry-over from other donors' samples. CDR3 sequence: CASSPRLEYEQYF. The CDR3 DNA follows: TGTGCCAGCAGCCCCCGACTGGAGTACGAGCAGTACTTC.